This is a list of T cell receptor beta chains from one sample in a study of blood T cell repertoires in COVID-19. Sequencing was performed with immunoSEQ multiplex PCR; in TCRdb, only in-frame clones are kept and a portion is missing. The sample lists some 110,000 clones, around 77% seen once, with approximately 16% in the top ten. Sequencing was performed on peripheral blood. The receptor source for this set is a man between 60 and 75 years old with active or convalescent COVID-19. CDR3s include the opening cysteine and the closing phenylalanine or tryptophan. Each record gives: J gene, V gene, CDR3 protein.

J: TRBJ2-7; V: TRBV19; CDR3: CASSAAGGSYEQYF
J: TRBJ2-5; V: TRBV5-1; CDR3: CASSPGTSGETQYF
J: TRBJ1-1; V: TRBV12-3/TRBV12-4; CDR3: CASSSTGAEAFF
J: TRBJ1-1; V: TRBV4-1; CDR3: CARTQLYATEAFF
J: TRBJ2-1; V: TRBV27; CDR3: CASTLGGRSSYNEQFF
J: TRBJ1-2; V: TRBV5-4; CDR3: CASSRDSNYGYTF
J: TRBJ1-4; V: TRBV5-1; CDR3: CASRRDATNEKLFF
J: TRBJ2-1; V: TRBV3-1/TRBV3-2; CDR3: CASSQGPGLGINEQFF
J: TRBJ2-7; V: TRBV29-1; CDR3: CSARGQGYEQYF
J: TRBJ2-2; V: TRBV7-2; CDR3: CASSSRTGGNTGELFF
J: TRBJ2-5; V: TRBV7-3; CDR3: CASSLSSGPGQETQYF
J: TRBJ2-3; V: TRBV5-1; CDR3: CASSGRGITDTQYF
J: TRBJ2-1; V: TRBV4-1; CDR3: CASSQGGRVEVNEQFF
J: TRBJ1-3; V: TRBV9; CDR3: CASSPREAAASGNTIYF
J: TRBJ1-6; V: TRBV11-2; CDR3: CASSPRTGHNSPLHF
J: TRBJ1-6; V: TRBV27; CDR3: CASSLGPGGRLLTRNSPLHF
J: TRBJ2-3; V: TRBV10-3; CDR3: CAISEASGRTDTQYF
J: TRBJ2-6; V: TRBV19; CDR3: CASSIGQGAGANVLTF
J: TRBJ2-1; V: TRBV10-3; CDR3: CATGAAGGRGYNEQFF
J: TRBJ2-2; V: TRBV5-4; CDR3: CASSGKGDTGELFF
J: TRBJ2-1; V: TRBV27; CDR3: CASSLLGLAAINEQFF
J: TRBJ2-1; V: TRBV11-2; CDR3: CASSPGPRHNEQFF
J: TRBJ2-5; V: TRBV28; CDR3: CASSLPGVGQETQYF